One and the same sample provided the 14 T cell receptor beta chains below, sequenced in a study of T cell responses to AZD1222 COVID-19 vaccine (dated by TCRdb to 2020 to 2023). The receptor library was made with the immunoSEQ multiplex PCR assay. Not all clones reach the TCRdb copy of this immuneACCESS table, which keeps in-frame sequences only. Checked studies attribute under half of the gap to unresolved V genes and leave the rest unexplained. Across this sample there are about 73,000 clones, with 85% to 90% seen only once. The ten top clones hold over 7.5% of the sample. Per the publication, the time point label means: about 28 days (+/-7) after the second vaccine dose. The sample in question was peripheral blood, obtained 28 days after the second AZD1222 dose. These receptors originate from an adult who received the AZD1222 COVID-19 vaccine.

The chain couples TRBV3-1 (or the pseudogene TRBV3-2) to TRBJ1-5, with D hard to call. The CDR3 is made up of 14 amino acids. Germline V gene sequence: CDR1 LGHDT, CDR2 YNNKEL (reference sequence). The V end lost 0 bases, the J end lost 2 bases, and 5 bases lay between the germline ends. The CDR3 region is CASSQEGGNQPQHF. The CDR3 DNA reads TGTGCCAGCAGCCAAGAGGGAGGCAATCAGCCCCAGCATTTT.

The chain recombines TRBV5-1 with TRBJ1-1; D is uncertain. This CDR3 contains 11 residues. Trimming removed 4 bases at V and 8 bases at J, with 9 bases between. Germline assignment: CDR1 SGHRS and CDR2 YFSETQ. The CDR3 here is CASSDLGEAFF. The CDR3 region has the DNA TGCGCCAGCAGCGACCTGGGGGAAGCTTTCTTT. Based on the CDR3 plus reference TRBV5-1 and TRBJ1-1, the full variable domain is KAGVTQTPRYLIKTRGQQVTLSCSPISGHRSVSWYQQTPGQGLQFLFEYFSETQRNKGNFPGRFSGRQFSNSRSEMNVSTLELGDSALYLCASSDLGEAFFGQGTRLTVV.

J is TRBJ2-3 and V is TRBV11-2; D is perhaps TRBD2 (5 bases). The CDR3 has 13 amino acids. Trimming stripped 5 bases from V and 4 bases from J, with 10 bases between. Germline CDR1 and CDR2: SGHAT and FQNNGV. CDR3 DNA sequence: TGTGCCAGCAGCGCAAGCGGTGCAGATACGCAGTATTTT. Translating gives CASSASGADTQYF.

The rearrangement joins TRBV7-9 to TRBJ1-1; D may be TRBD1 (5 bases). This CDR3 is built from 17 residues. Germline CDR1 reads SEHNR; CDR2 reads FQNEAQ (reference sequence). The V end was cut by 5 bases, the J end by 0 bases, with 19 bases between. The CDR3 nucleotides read TGTGCCAGCAGCCCCCTCCCCGGGACCTCTCTGAACACTGAAGCTTTCTTT. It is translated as CASSPLPGTSLNTEAFF.

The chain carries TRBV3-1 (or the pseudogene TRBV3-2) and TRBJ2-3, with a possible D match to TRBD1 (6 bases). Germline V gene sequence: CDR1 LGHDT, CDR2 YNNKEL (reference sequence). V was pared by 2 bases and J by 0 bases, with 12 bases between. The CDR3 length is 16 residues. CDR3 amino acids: CASSQYRVGSTDTQYF. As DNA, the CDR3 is TGTGCCAGCAGCCAATACAGGGTGGGAAGCACAGATACGCAGTATTTT.

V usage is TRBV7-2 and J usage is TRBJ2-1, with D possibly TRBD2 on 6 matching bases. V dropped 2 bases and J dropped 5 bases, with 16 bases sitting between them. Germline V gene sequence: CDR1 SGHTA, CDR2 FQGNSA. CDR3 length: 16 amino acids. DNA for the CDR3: TGTGCCAGCAGCTTAATTTTACTAGCAAATGACAATGAGCAGTTCTTC. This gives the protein CASSLILLANDNEQFF. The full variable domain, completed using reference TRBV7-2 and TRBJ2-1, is GAGVSQSPSNKVTEKGKDVELRCDPISGHTALYWYRQSLGQGLEFLIYFQGNSAPDKSGLPSDRFSAERTGGSVSTLTIQRTQQEDSAVYLCASSLILLANDNEQFFGPGTRLTVL.

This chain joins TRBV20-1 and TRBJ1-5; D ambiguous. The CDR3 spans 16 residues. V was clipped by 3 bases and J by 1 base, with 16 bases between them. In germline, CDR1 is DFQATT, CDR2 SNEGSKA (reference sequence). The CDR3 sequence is CSASKATDWSNQPQHF. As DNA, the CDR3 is TGCAGTGCTAGTAAGGCGACTGACTGGAGCAATCAGCCCCAGCATTTT.

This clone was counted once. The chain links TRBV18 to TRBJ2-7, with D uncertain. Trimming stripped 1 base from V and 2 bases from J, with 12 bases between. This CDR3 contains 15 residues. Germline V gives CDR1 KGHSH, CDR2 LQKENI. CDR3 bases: TGTGCCAGCTCACCACTTCAGCTCGCAGCCTACGAGCAGTACTTC. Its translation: CASSPLQLAAYEQYF.

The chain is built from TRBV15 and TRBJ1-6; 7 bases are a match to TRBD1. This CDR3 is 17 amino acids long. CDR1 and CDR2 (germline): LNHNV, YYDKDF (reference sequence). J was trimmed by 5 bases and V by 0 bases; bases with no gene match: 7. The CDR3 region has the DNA TGTGCCACCAGCAGAGACGGGCAGGGGGTCGATAATTCACCCCTCCACTTT. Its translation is CATSRDGQGVDNSPLHF.

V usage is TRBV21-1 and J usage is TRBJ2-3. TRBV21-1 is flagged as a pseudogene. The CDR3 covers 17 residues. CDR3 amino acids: CASSKEVSCTSTDTQYF. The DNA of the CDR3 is TGTGCCAGCAGCAAAGAGGTGAGTTGCACTAGCACAGATACGCAGTATTTT.

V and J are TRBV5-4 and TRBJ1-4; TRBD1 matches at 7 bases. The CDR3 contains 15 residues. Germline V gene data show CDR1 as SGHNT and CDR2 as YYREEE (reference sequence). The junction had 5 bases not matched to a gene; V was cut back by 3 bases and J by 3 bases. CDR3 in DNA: TGTGCCAGCAGCTACAGGGGCCCAGCTAATGAAAAACTGTTTTTT. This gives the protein CASSYRGPANEKLFF. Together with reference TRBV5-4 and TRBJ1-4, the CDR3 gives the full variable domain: ETGVTQSPTHLIKTRGQQVTLRCSSQSGHNTVSWYQQALGQGPQFIFQYYREEENGRGNFPPRFSGLQFPNYSSELNVNALELDDSALYLCASSYRGPANEKLFFGSGTQLSVL.

The CDR3 DNA is TGTGCCAGCAGCCACCAGACCGGGACAGACTCCCTTACCCTAGAAAAGCAGTTCTTC. This translates into CASSHQTGTDSLTLEKQFF. This sequence joins TRBV6-2 or TRBV6-3 and TRBJ2-1; 7 bases fit TRBD1. Germline V CDR1 and CDR2: MNHEY, SVGEGT. With 6 bases clipped from V and 11 bases from J, the junction kept 28 bases outside the gene matches. This CDR3 contains 19 residues.

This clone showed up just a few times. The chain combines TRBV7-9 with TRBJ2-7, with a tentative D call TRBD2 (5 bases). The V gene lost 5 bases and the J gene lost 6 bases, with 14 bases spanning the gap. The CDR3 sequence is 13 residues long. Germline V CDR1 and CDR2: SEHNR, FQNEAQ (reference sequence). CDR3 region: CASSESGRPEQYV. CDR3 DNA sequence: TGTGCCAGCAGCGAATCGGGGAGACCCGAGCAGTACGTC.

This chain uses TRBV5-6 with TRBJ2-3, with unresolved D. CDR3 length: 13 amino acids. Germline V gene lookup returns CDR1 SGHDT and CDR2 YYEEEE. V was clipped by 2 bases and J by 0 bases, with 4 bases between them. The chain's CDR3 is CASSFSSTDTQYF. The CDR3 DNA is TGTGCCAGCAGCTTCTCTAGCACAGATACGCAGTATTTT.